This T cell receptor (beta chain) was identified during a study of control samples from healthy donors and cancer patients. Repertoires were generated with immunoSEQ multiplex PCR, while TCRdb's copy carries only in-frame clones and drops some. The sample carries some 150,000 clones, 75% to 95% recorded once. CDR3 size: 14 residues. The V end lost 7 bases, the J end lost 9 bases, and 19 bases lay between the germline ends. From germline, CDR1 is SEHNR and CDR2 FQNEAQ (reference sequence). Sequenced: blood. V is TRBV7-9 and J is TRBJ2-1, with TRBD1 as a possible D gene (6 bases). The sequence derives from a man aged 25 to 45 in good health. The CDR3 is CASIPFLQGGEQFF. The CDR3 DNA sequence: TGTGCCAGCATCCCCTTTTTACAGGGCGGTGAGCAGTTCTTC. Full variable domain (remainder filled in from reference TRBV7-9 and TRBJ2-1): DTGVSQNPRHKITKRGQNVTFRCDPISEHNRLYWYRQTLGQGPEFLTYFQNEAQLEKSRLLSDRFSAERPKGSFSTLEIQRTEQGDSAMYLCASIPFLQGGEQFFGPGTRLTVL.